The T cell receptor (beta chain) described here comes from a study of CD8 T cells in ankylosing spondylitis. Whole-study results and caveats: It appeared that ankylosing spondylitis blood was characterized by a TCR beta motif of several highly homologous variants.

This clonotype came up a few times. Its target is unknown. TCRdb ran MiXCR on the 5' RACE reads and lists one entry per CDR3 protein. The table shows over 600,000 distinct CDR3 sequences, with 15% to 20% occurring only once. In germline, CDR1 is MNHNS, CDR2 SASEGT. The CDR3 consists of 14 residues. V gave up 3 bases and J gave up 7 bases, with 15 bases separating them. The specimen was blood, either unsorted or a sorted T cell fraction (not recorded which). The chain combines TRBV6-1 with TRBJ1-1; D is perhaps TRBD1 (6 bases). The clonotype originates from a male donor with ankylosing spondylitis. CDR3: CASSDLGGAGEAFF. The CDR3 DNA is TGTGCCAGCAGTGACTTGGGGGGGGCTGGTGAAGCTTTCTTT.